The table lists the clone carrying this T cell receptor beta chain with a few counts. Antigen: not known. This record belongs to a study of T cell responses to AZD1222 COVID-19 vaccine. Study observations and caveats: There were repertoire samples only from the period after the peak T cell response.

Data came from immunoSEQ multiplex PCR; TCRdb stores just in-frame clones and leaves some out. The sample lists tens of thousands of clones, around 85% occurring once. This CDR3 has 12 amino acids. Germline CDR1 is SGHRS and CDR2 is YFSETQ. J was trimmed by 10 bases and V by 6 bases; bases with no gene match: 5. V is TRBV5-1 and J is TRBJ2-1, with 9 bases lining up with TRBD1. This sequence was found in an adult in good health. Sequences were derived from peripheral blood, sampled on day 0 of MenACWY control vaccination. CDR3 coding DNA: TGCGCCAGCACGGGACAGGGAGGAGAGCAGTTCTTC. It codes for CASTGQGGEQFF.